This T cell receptor beta chain was recovered during a study of blood T cell repertoires in COVID-19. Whole-study context: COVID-19 samples from acute and convalescent phases originated in the United States, Italy and Spain. T cells, B-cell-depleted T cells, or PBMCs supplied cDNA or gDNA.

The CDR3 totals 15 residues. With 5 bases clipped from V and 5 bases from J, the junction kept 5 bases outside the gene matches. In germline, CDR1 is MNHEY, CDR2 SVGAGI. Produced via immunoSEQ multiplex PCR; TCRdb's table is partial and in-frame only. The sample includes some 150,000 clones, around 85% of them seen just once. This chain links TRBV6-5 with TRBJ2-5, with 13 bases that match TRBD2. Sample: peripheral blood. The TCR comes from a man between 65 and 79 years old with acute or convalescent COVID-19. For the CDR3, the DNA is TGTGCCAGCAGTATCCCGGGACTAGCGGGGGAGACCCAGTACTTC. Protein sequence: CASSIPGLAGETQYF.